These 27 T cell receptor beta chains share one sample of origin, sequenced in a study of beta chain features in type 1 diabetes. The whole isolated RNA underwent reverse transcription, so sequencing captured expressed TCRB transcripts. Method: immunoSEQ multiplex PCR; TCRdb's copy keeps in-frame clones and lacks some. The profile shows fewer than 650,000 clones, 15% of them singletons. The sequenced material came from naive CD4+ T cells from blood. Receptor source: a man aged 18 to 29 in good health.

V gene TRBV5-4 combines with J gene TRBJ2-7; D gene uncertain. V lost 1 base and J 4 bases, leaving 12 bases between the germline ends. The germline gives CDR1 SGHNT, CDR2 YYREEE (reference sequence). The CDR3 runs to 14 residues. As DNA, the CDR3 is TGTGCCAGCAGCTTGAGGGCCGGAACTTACGAGCAGTACTTC. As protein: CASSLRAGTYEQYF. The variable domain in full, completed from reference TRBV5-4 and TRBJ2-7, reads ETGVTQSPTHLIKTRGQQVTLRCSSQSGHNTVSWYQQALGQGPQFIFQYYREEENGRGNFPPRFSGLQFPNYSSELNVNALELDDSALYLCASSLRAGTYEQYFGPGTRLTVT.

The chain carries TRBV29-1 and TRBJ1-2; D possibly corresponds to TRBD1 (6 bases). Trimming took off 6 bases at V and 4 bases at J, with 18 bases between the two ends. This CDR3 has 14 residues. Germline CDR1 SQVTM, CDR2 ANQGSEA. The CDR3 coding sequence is TGCAGCGTGGAGGGGGGATGGGTTGGCTATGGCTACACCTTC. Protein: CSVEGGWVGYGYTF.

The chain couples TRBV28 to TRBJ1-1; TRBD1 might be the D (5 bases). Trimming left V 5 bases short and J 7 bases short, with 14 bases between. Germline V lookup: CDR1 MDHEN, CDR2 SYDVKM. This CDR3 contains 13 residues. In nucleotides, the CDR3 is TGTGCCAGCAGTCTCTTCGGGGGGAATGAAGCTTTCTTT. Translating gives CASSLFGGNEAFF.

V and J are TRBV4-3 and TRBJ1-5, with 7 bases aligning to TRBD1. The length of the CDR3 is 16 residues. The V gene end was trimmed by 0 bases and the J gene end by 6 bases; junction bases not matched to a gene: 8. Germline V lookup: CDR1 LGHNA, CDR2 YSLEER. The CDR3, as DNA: TGCGCCAGCAGCCAAGAGACAGGGCTTCTAGTTCAGCCCCAGCATTTT. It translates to CASSQETGLLVQPQHF.

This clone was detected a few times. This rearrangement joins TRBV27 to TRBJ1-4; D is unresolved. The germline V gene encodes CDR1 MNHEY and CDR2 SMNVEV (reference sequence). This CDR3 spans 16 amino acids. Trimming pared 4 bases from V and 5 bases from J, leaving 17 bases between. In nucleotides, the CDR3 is TGTGCCAGCAGTTACCGGGTTCTGAGAGGGAATGAAAAACTGTTTTTT. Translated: CASSYRVLRGNEKLFF. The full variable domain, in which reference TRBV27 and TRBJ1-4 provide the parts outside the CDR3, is EAQVTQNPRYLITVTGKKLTVTCSQNMNHEYMSWYRQDPGLGLRQIYYSMNVEVTDKGDVPEGYKVSRKEKRNFPLILESPSPNQTSLYFCASSYRVLRGNEKLFFGSGTQLSVL.

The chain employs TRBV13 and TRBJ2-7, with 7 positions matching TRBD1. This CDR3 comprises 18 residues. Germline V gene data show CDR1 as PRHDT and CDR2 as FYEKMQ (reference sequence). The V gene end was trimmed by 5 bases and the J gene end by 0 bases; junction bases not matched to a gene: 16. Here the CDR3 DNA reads TGTGCCAGCAGCCGTACTTGGTACGGACAGGACAGCTCCTACGAGCAGTACTTC. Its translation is CASSRTWYGQDSSYEQYF. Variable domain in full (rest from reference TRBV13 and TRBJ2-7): AAGVIQSPRHLIKEKRETATLKCYPIPRHDTVYWYQQGPGQDPQFLISFYEKMQSDKGSIPDRFSAQQFSDYHSELNMSSLELGDSALYFCASSRTWYGQDSSYEQYFGPGTRLTVT.

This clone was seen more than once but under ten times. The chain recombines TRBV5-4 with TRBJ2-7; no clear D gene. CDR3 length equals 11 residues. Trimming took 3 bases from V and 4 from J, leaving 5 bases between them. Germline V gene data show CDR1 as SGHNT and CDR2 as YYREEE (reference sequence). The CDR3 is CASSYEYEQYF. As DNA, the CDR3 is TGTGCCAGCAGCTATGAATACGAGCAGTACTTC.

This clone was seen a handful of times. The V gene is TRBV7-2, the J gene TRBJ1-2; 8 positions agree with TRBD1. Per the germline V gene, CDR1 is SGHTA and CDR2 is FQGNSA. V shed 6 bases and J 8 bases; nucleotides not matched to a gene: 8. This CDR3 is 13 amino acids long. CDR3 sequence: CASRMTGVEGYTF. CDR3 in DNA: TGTGCCAGCAGAATGACAGGGGTCGAAGGCTACACCTTC.

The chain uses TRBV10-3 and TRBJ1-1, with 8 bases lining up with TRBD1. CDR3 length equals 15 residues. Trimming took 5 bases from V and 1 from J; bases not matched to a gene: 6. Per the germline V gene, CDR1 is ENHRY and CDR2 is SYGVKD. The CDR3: CAISKLGTGNTEAFF. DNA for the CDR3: TGTGCCATCAGTAAACTCGGGACAGGGAACACTGAAGCTTTCTTT.

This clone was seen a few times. This chain's CDR3 is CASSLGGTRGNTIYF. CDR3 DNA: TGTGCCAGCAGCTTAGGCGGCACGCGTGGAAACACCATATATTTT. The rearrangement joins TRBV7-9 to TRBJ1-3; D unclear. Trimming took 1 base from V and 3 from J, leaving 10 bases between them. Germline V CDR1 and CDR2: SEHNR, FQNEAQ (reference sequence). This CDR3 is built from 15 residues.

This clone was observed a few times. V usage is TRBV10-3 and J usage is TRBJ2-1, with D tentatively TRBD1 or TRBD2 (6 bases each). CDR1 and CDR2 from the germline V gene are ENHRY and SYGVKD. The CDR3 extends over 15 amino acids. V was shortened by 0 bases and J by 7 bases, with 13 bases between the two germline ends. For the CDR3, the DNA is TGTGCCATCAGTGAGTCCAAGACTAGGGGGAATGAGCAGTTCTTC. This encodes CAISESKTRGNEQFF.

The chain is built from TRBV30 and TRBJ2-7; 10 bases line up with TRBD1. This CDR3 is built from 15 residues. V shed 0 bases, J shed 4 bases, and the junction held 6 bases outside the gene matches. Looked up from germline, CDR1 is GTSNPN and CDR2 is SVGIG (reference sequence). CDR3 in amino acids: CAWSVPDRGQYEQYF. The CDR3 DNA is TGTGCCTGGAGTGTCCCCGACAGGGGGCAATACGAGCAGTACTTC.

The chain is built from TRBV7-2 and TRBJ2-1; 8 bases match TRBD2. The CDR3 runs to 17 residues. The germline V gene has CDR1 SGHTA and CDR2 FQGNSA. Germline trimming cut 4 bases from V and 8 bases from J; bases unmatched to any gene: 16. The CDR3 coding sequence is TGTGCCAGCAGCTCTCCCCATTGGACTAGCTGGTCGGATGAGCAGTTCTTC. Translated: CASSSPHWTSWSDEQFF.

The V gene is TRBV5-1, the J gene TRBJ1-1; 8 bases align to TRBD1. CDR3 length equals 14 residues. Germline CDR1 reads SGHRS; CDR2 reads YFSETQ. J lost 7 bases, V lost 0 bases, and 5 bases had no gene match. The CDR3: CASSLAGGAFEAFF. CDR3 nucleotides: TGCGCCAGCAGCTTGGCAGGGGGCGCTTTTGAAGCTTTCTTT.

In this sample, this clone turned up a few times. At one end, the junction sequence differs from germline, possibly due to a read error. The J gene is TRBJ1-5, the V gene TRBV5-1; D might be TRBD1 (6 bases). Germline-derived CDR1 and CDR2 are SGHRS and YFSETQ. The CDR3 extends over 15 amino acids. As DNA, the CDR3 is TGCGCCAGCAGCTCCTCCGGGACACCTAATCAGTCCCAGCATTTT. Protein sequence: CASSSSGTPNQSQHF.

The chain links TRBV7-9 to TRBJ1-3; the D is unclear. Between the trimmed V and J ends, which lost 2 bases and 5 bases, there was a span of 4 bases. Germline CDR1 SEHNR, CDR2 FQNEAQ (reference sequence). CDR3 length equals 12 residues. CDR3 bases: TGTGCCAGCAGCTTATTAAGAAACACCATATATTTT. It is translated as CASSLLRNTIYF.

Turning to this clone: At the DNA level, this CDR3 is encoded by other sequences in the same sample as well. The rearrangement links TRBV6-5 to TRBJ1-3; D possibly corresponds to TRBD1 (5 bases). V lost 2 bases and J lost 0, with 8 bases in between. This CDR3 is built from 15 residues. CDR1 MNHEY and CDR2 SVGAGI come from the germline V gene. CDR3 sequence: CASSYGGNSGNTIYF. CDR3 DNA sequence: TGTGCCAGCAGTTACGGGGGGAACTCTGGAAACACCATATATTTT.

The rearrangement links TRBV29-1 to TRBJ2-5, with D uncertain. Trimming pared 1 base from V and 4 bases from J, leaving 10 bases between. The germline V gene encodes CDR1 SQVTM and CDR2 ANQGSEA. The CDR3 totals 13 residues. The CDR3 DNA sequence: TGCAGCGTTGAAGGACCGGCTTTAGAGACCCAGTACTTC. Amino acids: CSVEGPALETQYF.

The CDR3 protein is CASSLDNSGRVEQFF. Here the CDR3 DNA reads TGTGCCAGCAGCTTAGATAATAGCGGGAGGGTTGAGCAGTTCTTC. The chain joins TRBV7-2 to TRBJ2-1, with 11 bases that match TRBD2. Looked up from germline, CDR1 is SGHTA and CDR2 is FQGNSA. The CDR3 sequence is 15 residues long. After removal of 1 base from V and 9 bases from J, the junction contained 5 bases not matched to a gene.

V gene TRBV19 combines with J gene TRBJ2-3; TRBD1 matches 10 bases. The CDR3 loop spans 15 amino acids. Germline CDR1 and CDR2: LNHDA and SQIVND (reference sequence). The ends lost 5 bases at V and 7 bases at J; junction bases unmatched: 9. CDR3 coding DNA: TGTGCCAGTAGTGGAATGACAGGGGGCGGATATACGCAGTATTTT. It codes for CASSGMTGGGYTQYF.

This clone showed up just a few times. Here the CDR3 DNA reads TGTGCCATCAGTGGAAGGGACAGGGGTTTCAACGAGCAGTACTTC. Translating gives CAISGRDRGFNEQYF. The chain combines TRBV10-3 with TRBJ2-7, with 10 bases lining up with TRBD1. There are 15 residues in the CDR3. The germline CDR1 and CDR2 sequences are ENHRY and SYGVKD. J gave up 5 bases and V 4 bases, and 8 bases lay outside the gene matches.

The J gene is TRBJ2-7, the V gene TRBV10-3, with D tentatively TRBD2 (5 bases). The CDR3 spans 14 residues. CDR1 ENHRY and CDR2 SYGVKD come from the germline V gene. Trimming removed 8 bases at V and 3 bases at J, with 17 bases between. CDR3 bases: TGTGCCATCTTGAACCCCCGAACTAGCTACGAGCAGTACTTC. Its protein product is CAILNPRTSYEQYF.

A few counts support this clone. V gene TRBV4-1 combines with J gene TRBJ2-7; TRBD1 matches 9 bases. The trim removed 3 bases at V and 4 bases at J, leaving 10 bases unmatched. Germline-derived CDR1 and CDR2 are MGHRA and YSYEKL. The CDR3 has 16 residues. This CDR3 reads CASSHWLQGARYEQYF. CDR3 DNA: TGCGCCAGCAGCCACTGGTTACAGGGGGCAAGGTACGAGCAGTACTTC.

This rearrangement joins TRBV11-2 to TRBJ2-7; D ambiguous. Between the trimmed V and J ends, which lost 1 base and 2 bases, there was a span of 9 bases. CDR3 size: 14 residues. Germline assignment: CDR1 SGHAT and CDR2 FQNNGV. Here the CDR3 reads CASSLVDRPYEQYF. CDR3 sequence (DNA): TGTGCCAGCAGCTTAGTAGATAGGCCCTACGAGCAGTACTTC.

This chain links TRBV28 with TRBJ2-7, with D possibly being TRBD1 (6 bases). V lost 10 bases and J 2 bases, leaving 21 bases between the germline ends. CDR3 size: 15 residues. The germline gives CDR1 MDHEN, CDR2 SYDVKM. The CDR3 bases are TGTGCCACCCAACCGCCCTTGGGGGCGGCCTACGAGCAGTACTTC. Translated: CATQPPLGAAYEQYF.

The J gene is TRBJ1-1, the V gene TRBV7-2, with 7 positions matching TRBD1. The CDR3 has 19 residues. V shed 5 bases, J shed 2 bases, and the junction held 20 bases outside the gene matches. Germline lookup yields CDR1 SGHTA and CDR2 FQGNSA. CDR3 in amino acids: CASSPEQGRGIKTNTEAFF. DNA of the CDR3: TGTGCCAGCAGCCCCGAACAGGGGCGGGGGATCAAAACTAACACTGAAGCTTTCTTT.

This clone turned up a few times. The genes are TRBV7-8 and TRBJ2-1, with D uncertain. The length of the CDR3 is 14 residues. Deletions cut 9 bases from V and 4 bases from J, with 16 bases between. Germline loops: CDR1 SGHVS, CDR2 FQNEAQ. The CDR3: CASCLARVYNEQFF. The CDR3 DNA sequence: TGTGCCAGTTGCCTGGCACGGGTTTACAATGAGCAGTTCTTC. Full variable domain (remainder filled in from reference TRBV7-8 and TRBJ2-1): GAGVSQSPRYKVAKRGQDVALRCDPISGHVSLFWYQQALGQGPEFLTYFQNEAQLDKSGLPSDRFFAERPEGSVSTLKIQRTQQEDSAVYLCASCLARVYNEQFFGPGTRLTVL.